The T cell receptor (beta chain) under discussion was sequenced for a study of T cells after yellow fever vaccination. Trimming pared 3 bases from V and 1 base from J, leaving 13 bases between. Germline V lookup: CDR1 SNHLY, CDR2 FYNNEI. The length of the CDR3 is 17 residues. This clonotype was seen only once. TCRdb recomputed calls from the 5' RACE reads with MiXCR, one row per CDR3 protein. Of approximately 510,000 distinct CDR3 sequences in the sample, just over 20% were seen once. The receptor was isolated from a man aged 18 to 29 who received the YFV17D yellow fever vaccine. J is TRBJ2-6 and V is TRBV2; D tentatively fits TRBD1 or TRBD2 (5 bases each). The material was PBMCs, obtained 21 days after the first yellow fever vaccination. In DNA form, the CDR3 reads TGTGCCAGCAGTGAGGGGCAACGGGATTCTGGGGCCAACGTCCTGACTTTC. It yields the protein CASSEGQRDSGANVLTF.